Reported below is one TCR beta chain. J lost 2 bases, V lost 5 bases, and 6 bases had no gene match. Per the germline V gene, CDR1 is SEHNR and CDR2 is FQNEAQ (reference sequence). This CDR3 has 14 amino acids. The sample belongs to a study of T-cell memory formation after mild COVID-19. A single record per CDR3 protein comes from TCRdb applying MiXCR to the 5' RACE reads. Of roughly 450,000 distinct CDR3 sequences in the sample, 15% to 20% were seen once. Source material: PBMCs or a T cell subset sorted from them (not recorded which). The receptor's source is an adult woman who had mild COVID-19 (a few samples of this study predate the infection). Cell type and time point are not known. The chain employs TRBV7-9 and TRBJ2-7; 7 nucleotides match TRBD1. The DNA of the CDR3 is TGTGCCAGCAGCCCTACAGGGGTCCCCTACGAGCAGTACTTC. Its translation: CASSPTGVPYEQYF.